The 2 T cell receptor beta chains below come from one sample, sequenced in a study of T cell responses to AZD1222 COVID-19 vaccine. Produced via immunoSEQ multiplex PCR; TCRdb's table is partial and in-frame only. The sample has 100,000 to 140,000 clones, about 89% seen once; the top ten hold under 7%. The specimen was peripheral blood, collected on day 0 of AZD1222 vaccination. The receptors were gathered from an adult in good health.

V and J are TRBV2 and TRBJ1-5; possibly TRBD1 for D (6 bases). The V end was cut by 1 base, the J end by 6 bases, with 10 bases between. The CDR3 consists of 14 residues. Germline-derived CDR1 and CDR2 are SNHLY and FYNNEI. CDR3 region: CASSEVQGSQPQHF. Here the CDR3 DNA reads TGTGCCAGCAGTGAAGTACAGGGCAGTCAGCCCCAGCATTTT. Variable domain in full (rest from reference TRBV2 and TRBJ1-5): EPEVTQTPSHQVTQMGQEVILRCVPISNHLYFYWYRQILGQKVEFLVSFYNNEISEKSEIFDDQFSVERPDGSNFTLKIRSTKLEDSAMYFCASSEVQGSQPQHFGDGTRLSIL.

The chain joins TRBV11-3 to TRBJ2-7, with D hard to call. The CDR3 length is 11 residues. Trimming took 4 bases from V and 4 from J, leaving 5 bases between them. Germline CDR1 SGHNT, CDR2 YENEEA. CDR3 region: CASSSWYEQYF. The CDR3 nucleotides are TGTGCCAGCAGCTCGTGGTACGAGCAGTACTTC.